Each of the 20 T cell receptor beta chains below was sequenced from the same sample in a study of T cells expressing NK-cell markers. TCRdb reprocessed the 5' RACE reads, keeping one entry per CDR3 protein, no DNA. The sample has 200,000 to 300,000 distinct CDR3 sequences; the top ten hold around 4.3%. Material for sequencing was blood T cells: a sorted CD56 or NKG2C T cell subset, CD4+ or CD8+ T cells, or bulk PBMC T cells (not recorded which). The receptors were gathered from a woman aged 18 to 75 in good health.

V gene TRBV5-1 combines with J gene TRBJ2-7; TCRdb selects TRBD1, and the lack of DNA leaves this call unchecked. CDR1 and CDR2 (germline): SGHRS, YFSETQ. The CDR3 is 16 amino acids. CDR3 sequence: CASSQTLTGGSYEQYF. Based on the CDR3 plus reference TRBV5-1 and TRBJ2-7, the full variable domain is KAGVTQTPRYLIKTRGQQVTLSCSPISGHRSVSWYQQTPGQGLQFLFEYFSETQRNKGNFPGRFSGRQFSNSRSEMNVSTLELGDSALYLCASSQTLTGGSYEQYFGPGTRLTVT.

The CDR3 protein is CASSAPGARTDTQYF. This chain links TRBV2 with TRBJ2-3; lacking DNA, the TRBD1 call made by TCRdb goes unchecked. From germline, CDR1 is SNHLY and CDR2 FYNNEI. CDR3 length equals 15 residues.

V and J are TRBV20-1 and TRBJ2-5; the TRBD2 assignment by TCRdb is unverifiable without DNA. The germline CDR1 and CDR2 sequences are DFQATT and SNEGSKA (reference sequence). The CDR3 is 14 residues long. The CDR3 loop is CSAILAGSAETQYF.

The chain employs TRBV27 and TRBJ2-7; checking the TCRdb D call of TRBD1 is not possible without DNA. Germline assignment: CDR1 MNHEY and CDR2 SMNVEV (reference sequence). CDR3 length: 13 residues. The CDR3 protein is CASSVVGGFEQYF.

This sequence joins TRBV7-2 and TRBJ2-1; TCRdb's assignment of TRBD2 cannot be checked, as there is no DNA. CDR1 is SGHTA and CDR2 is FQGNSA in the germline V gene. The CDR3 consists of 15 residues. CDR3 sequence reads: CASSLIFGGRPDQFF.

V gene TRBV7-2 combines with J gene TRBJ2-3. Germline assignment: CDR1 SGHTA and CDR2 FQGNSA. The length of the CDR3 is 12 residues. The CDR3 loop reads CASSIPTGTQYF.

This chain joins TRBV20-1 and TRBJ2-1; absent DNA, TCRdb's TRBD1 call cannot be checked. Germline values: CDR1 DFQATT, CDR2 SNEGSKA (reference sequence). The CDR3 extends over 15 amino acids. CDR3 region: CSARVAGKGNNEQFF.

CDR3 protein: CATAYGGASGTDTQYF. The V gene is TRBV5-1, the J gene TRBJ2-3; checking the TCRdb D call of TRBD1 is not possible without DNA. Germline V gene data show CDR1 as SGHRS and CDR2 as YFSETQ. CDR3 size: 16 residues.

The chain uses TRBV7-2 and TRBJ1-3. The CDR3 covers 13 residues. Germline values: CDR1 SGHTA, CDR2 FQGNSA. CDR3 amino acids: CASSSGRVNTIYF.

V gene TRBV20-1 combines with J gene TRBJ1-6; TCRdb returns TRBD1, unconfirmable since there is no DNA. This CDR3 region has 12 residues. CDR1 is DFQATT, CDR2 SNEGSKA, per germline (reference sequence). CDR3 residues: CSANPRGGPLHF.

This chain uses TRBV4-2 with TRBJ2-2; TCRdb's D call, TRBD2, is unchecked because there is no DNA. The CDR3 covers 15 residues. Germline V gene data show CDR1 as LGHNA and CDR2 as YNFKEQ. CDR3 sequence: CASSQLKGRTGELFF.

The rearrangement links TRBV5-1 to TRBJ2-5; TCRdb outputs TRBD2, but without DNA this stays unchecked. Germline V gene sequence: CDR1 SGHRS, CDR2 YFSETQ. The CDR3 contains 12 residues. The CDR3 here is CASQRAGETQYF. Filled out from reference TRBV5-1 and TRBJ2-5, the complete variable domain reads KAGVTQTPRYLIKTRGQQVTLSCSPISGHRSVSWYQQTPGQGLQFLFEYFSETQRNKGNFPGRFSGRQFSNSRSEMNVSTLELGDSALYLCASQRAGETQYFGPGTRLLVL.

The chain is built from TRBV5-1 and TRBJ2-1; TCRdb's D gene call, TRBD2, goes unchecked for lack of DNA. From germline, CDR1 is SGHRS and CDR2 YFSETQ. The CDR3 is made up of 15 amino acids. This chain's CDR3 is CASSWGSSGGYEQFF.

V is TRBV29-1 and J is TRBJ2-2; the D call from TCRdb, TRBD1, cannot be confirmed without DNA. Germline-derived CDR1 and CDR2 are SQVTM and ANQGSEA. There are 14 residues in the CDR3. The CDR3 sequence is CSVPLGLSTGELFF.

This chain joins TRBV5-1 and TRBJ2-1; without DNA, the TCRdb call of TRBD1 cannot be checked. In germline, CDR1 is SGHRS, CDR2 YFSETQ. This CDR3 has 14 amino acids. This CDR3 is CASSKNVGVGEQFF.

V and J are TRBV12-3 or TRBV12-4 and TRBJ1-5; without DNA, the TCRdb call of TRBD1 cannot be checked. This CDR3 contains 16 residues. The CDR3 sequence is CASSFNSAARGQPQHF.

This sequence joins TRBV20-1 and TRBJ1-4; the TCRdb call, TRBD1, lacks DNA for checking. The CDR3 contains 12 residues. Germline CDR1 is DFQATT and CDR2 is SNEGSKA (reference sequence). CDR3 in amino acids: CSASVDSRKLFF.

The chain has TRBV27 and TRBJ2-3. The CDR3 has 14 amino acids. Germline assignment: CDR1 MNHEY and CDR2 SMNVEV (reference sequence). The CDR3 here is CASSPAAYTDTQYF.

CDR3 in amino acids: CATTQTGYNEQFF. The chain is built from TRBV7-2 and TRBJ2-1. Germline values: CDR1 SGHTA, CDR2 FQGNSA. This CDR3 has 13 residues.

The rearrangement uses TRBV6-1 and TRBJ1-1; TCRdb picks TRBD1, but there is no DNA to check that call. CDR1 and CDR2 (germline): MNHNS, SASEGT. The length of the CDR3 is 15 residues. This CDR3 reads CASSRAKGPNTEAFF.